The sequence of this TCR beta chain was determined in a study of technical replicates of blood from a few donors. Sequenced by immunoSEQ multiplex PCR; TCRdb stores in-frame clones only, minus some. The profile shows some 80,000 clones, 91% of them singletons. V lost 0 bases to trimming and J lost 8 bases, with 17 bases between them. CDR1 SGHRS and CDR2 YFSETQ come from the germline V gene. The CDR3 is 16 amino acids. Sequenced input: T cells isolated from PBMCs. This sequence originates from a human donor in good health. This chain connects TRBV5-1 to TRBJ1-4; perhaps TRBD1 as D (6 bases). The CDR3 DNA sequence: TGCGCCAGCAGCTTGGAAACAGGGACGGAGGAGGAAAAACTGTTTTTT. Residues: CASSLETGTEEEKLFF. The full variable domain, with the rest looked up from reference TRBV5-1 and TRBJ1-4, is KAGVTQTPRYLIKTRGQQVTLSCSPISGHRSVSWYQQTPGQGLQFLFEYFSETQRNKGNFPGRFSGRQFSNSRSEMNVSTLELGDSALYLCASSLETGTEEEKLFFGSGTQLSVL.